Shown below are 26 T cell receptor beta chains from a single sample sequenced in a study of siplizumab effects on memory and regulatory T cells. Only in-frame clones appear in the TCRdb table, and some are missing; sequencing was by immunoSEQ multiplex PCR. The sample holds some 97,000 clones; less than 95% are singletons and the top ten take 1% to 1.5%. Sequencing input: non-Treg CD4+ T cells sorted from blood. All receptors derive from a human donor in good health.

The gene calls are TRBV5-6 and TRBJ2-7, with TRBD1 identical over 7 bases. CDR1 and CDR2 (germline): SGHDT, YYEEEE. This CDR3 has 14 amino acids. V lost 4 bases, J lost 5 bases, and 9 bases stayed unmatched. The chain's CDR3 is CASSVQGMGDEQYF. The CDR3 region has the DNA TGTGCCAGCAGCGTACAGGGGATGGGCGACGAGCAGTACTTC.

The genes are TRBV4-1 and TRBJ2-1, with 8 bases that match TRBD2. Germline-derived CDR1 and CDR2 are MGHRA and YSYEKL. With V trimmed by 4 bases and J by 9 bases, 20 bases remained unmatched. This CDR3 spans 18 amino acids. CDR3 DNA sequence: TGCGCCAGCAGCCTAAGAGCAGGGTACCGGGAGGGCCGGGGTGAGCAGTTCTTC. Its protein is CASSLRAGYREGRGEQFF.

This chain connects TRBV5-4 to TRBJ2-5; the D gene is possibly TRBD2 (6 bases). Looked up from germline, CDR1 is SGHNT and CDR2 is YYREEE (reference sequence). V shed 1 base and J shed 9 bases, with 19 bases lying between them. The CDR3 sequence is 15 residues long. CDR3 residues: CASSLQGGRPGSQYF. DNA of the CDR3: TGTGCCAGCAGCTTGCAGGGAGGACGGCCAGGGTCCCAGTACTTC.

J is TRBJ2-5 and V is TRBV29-1; D is unresolved. The CDR3 is made up of 11 amino acids. CDR1 SQVTM and CDR2 ANQGSEA come from the germline V gene. V lost 4 bases, J lost 2 bases, and 5 bases lay in between. For the CDR3, the DNA is TGCAGCGTTGGATTGCAAGAGACCCAGTACTTC. The encoded protein is CSVGLQETQYF.

The table lists this clone with a few counts. V usage is TRBV7-3 and J usage is TRBJ1-1; D remains ambiguous. CDR1 and CDR2 from the germline V gene are SGHTA and FQGTGA. V lost 1 base and J lost 4, with 10 bases in between. This CDR3 is built from 14 residues. CDR3 region: CASSLSSDGTEAFF. The CDR3 DNA follows: TGTGCCAGCAGCTTAAGCAGTGACGGCACTGAAGCTTTCTTT.

This chain connects TRBV2 to TRBJ1-5; 7 bases line up with TRBD1. CDR3 size: 14 residues. Per the germline V gene, CDR1 is SNHLY and CDR2 is FYNNEI. J gave up 2 bases and V 5 bases, and 3 bases lay outside the gene matches. CDR3 bases: TGTGCCAGCAGTACAGGGGCGGGCAATCAGCCCCAGCATTTT. It codes for CASSTGAGNQPQHF.

The chain employs TRBV7-3 and TRBJ2-3; D perhaps matches TRBD2 (6 bases). Trimming shortened V by 6 bases and J by 0 bases, and 7 bases separated the two germline ends. Germline lookup yields CDR1 SGHTA and CDR2 FQGTGA. This CDR3 spans 13 amino acids. The CDR3 region has the DNA TGTGCCAGCAGTCGGGAGAGCACAGATACGCAGTATTTT. Amino acids: CASSRESTDTQYF.

The chain couples TRBV6-1 to TRBJ2-4; D not resolved. This CDR3 spans 16 amino acids. V was cut by 1 base and J by 0 bases, with 10 bases left in between. CDR1 and CDR2 (germline): MNHNS, SASEGT. The CDR3 DNA reads as TGTGCCAGCAGTGAAGAAGCCATGGGAGCCAAAAACATTCAGTACTTC. Translation gives CASSEEAMGAKNIQYF.

V is TRBV7-9 and J is TRBJ1-1; D is unclear. With 5 bases removed from V and 1 base from J, the gap between germline ends came to 14 bases. The CDR3 totals 15 residues. Germline V gene lookup returns CDR1 SEHNR and CDR2 FQNEAQ (reference sequence). The CDR3: CASSLSGPTNTEAFF. CDR3 bases: TGTGCCAGCAGCCTAAGTGGACCGACGAACACTGAAGCTTTCTTT.

The V and J genes are TRBV7-3 and TRBJ2-1; D remains ambiguous. The CDR3 has 11 amino acids. Germline CDR1 reads SGHTA; CDR2 reads FQGTGA. V lost 1 base and J lost 9, with 4 bases in between. The CDR3 DNA follows: TGTGCCAGCAGCTTAAATACTGAGCAGTTCTTC. This codes for CASSLNTEQFF.

The chain recombines TRBV5-6 with TRBJ2-3; no definite D call. This CDR3 contains 16 residues. Germline assignment: CDR1 SGHDT and CDR2 YYEEEE. Between the trimmed V and J ends, which lost 4 bases and 4 bases, there was a span of 19 bases. The CDR3 region is CASSRKRSRRADTQYF. CDR3 nucleotides: TGTGCCAGCAGCAGAAAGCGTTCACGGAGAGCAGATACGCAGTATTTT. Full variable domain (outside the CDR3, taken from reference TRBV5-6 and TRBJ2-3): DAGVTQSPTHLIKTRGQQVTLRCSPKSGHDTVSWYQQALGQGPQFIFQYYEEEERQRGNFPDRFSGHQFPNYSSELNVNALLLGDSALYLCASSRKRSRRADTQYFGPGTRLTVL.

The rearrangement joins TRBV5-8 to TRBJ1-6, with D maybe TRBD1 (5 bases). In germline, CDR1 is SGHTS, CDR2 YDEGEE. CDR3 length equals 17 residues. Trimming took off 3 bases at V and 10 bases at J, with 23 bases between the two ends. CDR3 nucleotides: TGTGCCAGCAGCTCCGGGGGGAGGGAGGTGGATGAATCACCCCTCCACTTT. Its protein product is CASSSGGREVDESPLHF.

This clone came up a few times. The V and J genes are TRBV30 and TRBJ1-4; D is unclear. The germline V gene encodes CDR1 GTSNPN and CDR2 SVGIG (reference sequence). The CDR3 runs to 14 residues. Trimming pared 0 bases from V and 6 bases from J, leaving 11 bases between. This CDR3 is CAWSVKGLDEKLFF. Written as DNA, the CDR3 is TGTGCCTGGAGTGTAAAGGGTTTGGATGAAAAACTGTTTTTT.

This chain joins TRBV19 and TRBJ2-1; 14 nucleotides align to TRBD2. The CDR3 runs 16 residues. Germline CDR1 is LNHDA and CDR2 is SQIVND (reference sequence). V lost 5 bases and J lost 7; bases outside the gene matches: 7. The CDR3 sequence: CASSSPGTSGRNEQFF. The CDR3 coding sequence is TGTGCCAGTAGTTCCCCCGGGACTAGCGGGAGAAATGAGCAGTTCTTC.

J is TRBJ1-1 and V is TRBV5-5; tentative D call: TRBD1 (5 bases). CDR3 length: 15 amino acids. The germline V gene encodes CDR1 SGHKS and CDR2 YYEKEE (reference sequence). V dropped 0 bases and J dropped 3 bases, with 12 bases sitting between them. The CDR3 loop reads CASSLAGQGDTEAFF. The CDR3 bases are TGTGCCAGCAGCTTGGCCGGGCAGGGTGACACTGAAGCTTTCTTT.

The V call is TRBV11-3, the J call TRBJ2-3; the match to TRBD1 covers 10 bases. V was clipped by 1 base and J by 1 base; unmatched bases: 5. The CDR3 has 17 amino acids. Germline V gene data show CDR1 as SGHNT and CDR2 as YENEEA. Written as DNA, the CDR3 is TGTGCCAGCAGCTTAGGACAGGGGGCTTTTGGCACAGATACGCAGTATTTT. It yields the protein CASSLGQGAFGTDTQYF.

The chain uses TRBV18 and TRBJ2-3; D not certain. V lost 0 bases to trimming and J lost 4 bases, with 8 bases between them. The germline V gene encodes CDR1 KGHSH and CDR2 LQKENI. The CDR3 runs to 14 residues. CDR3 bases: TGTGCCAGCTCACCACCGTCCGGATCAGATACGCAGTATTTT. This translates into CASSPPSGSDTQYF.

A note on this clone: One end of the junction is discordant with germline, which a read error may explain. The chain recombines TRBV28 with TRBJ1-5; D uncertain. Germline CDR1 and CDR2: MDHEN and SYDVKM. The CDR3 is 12 amino acids. This CDR3 is CASNGVNQPQHF. CDR3 sequence (DNA): TGCGCGAGTAATGGTGTCAATCAGCCCCAGCATTTT.

In regard to this clone: The same CDR3 is also encoded by other DNA sequences in this sample. J is TRBJ2-7 and V is TRBV27; D unclear. V lost 3 bases and J 0 bases, leaving 6 bases between the germline ends. This CDR3 contains 13 residues. The V gene's germline CDR1 is MNHEY and CDR2 SMNVEV (reference sequence). CDR3 nucleotide sequence: TGTGCCAGCAGTTTGGCAGGCTCCTACGAGCAGTACTTC. It translates to CASSLAGSYEQYF.

The rearrangement joins TRBV7-8 to TRBJ1-2; TRBD1 aligns across 7 bases. This CDR3 contains 16 residues. V gave up 1 base and J gave up 2 bases; unmatched junction bases: 7. Looked up from germline, CDR1 is SGHVS and CDR2 is FQNEAQ. In DNA, the CDR3 is TGTGCCAGCAGCTTAGGGGCGACAGGGCCCAACTATGGCTACACCTTC. This gives the protein CASSLGATGPNYGYTF.

The J gene is TRBJ1-3, the V gene TRBV28, with D uncertain. V was clipped by 8 bases and J by 1 base, with 0 bases between them. This CDR3 contains 10 residues. Looked up from germline, CDR1 is MDHEN and CDR2 is SYDVKM. CDR3 in DNA: TGTGCCAGCTCTGGAAACACCATATATTTT. It codes for CASSGNTIYF.

The J gene is TRBJ1-5, the V gene TRBV27; 8 positions agree with TRBD1. The CDR3 consists of 16 residues. The ends lost 5 bases at V and 9 bases at J; junction bases unmatched: 15. Germline loops: CDR1 MNHEY, CDR2 SMNVEV (reference sequence). In nucleotides, the CDR3 is TGTGCCAGCAGTCCCCCCTGGACAGGGACCATCCGGCCCCAGCATTTT. It is translated as CASSPPWTGTIRPQHF.

The rearrangement uses TRBV27 and TRBJ2-1; possible D gene TRBD2, 6 bases. The V gene lost 0 bases and the J gene lost 1 base, with 7 bases spanning the gap. The CDR3 runs to 15 residues. Germline V gene sequence: CDR1 MNHEY, CDR2 SMNVEV (reference sequence). The CDR3 here is CASSLSGLSYNEQFF. CDR3 sequence (DNA): TGTGCCAGCAGTTTATCGGGACTTTCCTACAATGAGCAGTTCTTC.

V and J are TRBV2 and TRBJ2-5; D might be TRBD2 (6 bases). The CDR3 has 15 residues. The V gene's germline CDR1 is SNHLY and CDR2 FYNNEI. Trimming pared 6 bases from V and 5 bases from J, leaving 19 bases between. The CDR3 sequence: CASSVRESSRETQYF. In DNA, the CDR3 is TGTGCCAGCAGCGTTCGGGAGTCAAGTCGGGAGACCCAGTACTTC.

The chain carries TRBV2 and TRBJ2-7; weak D call: TRBD1 (6 bases). Germline assignment: CDR1 SNHLY and CDR2 FYNNEI. The ends were cut back, 6 bases at V and 3 bases at J, with 18 bases in the middle. The CDR3 is made up of 15 amino acids. The CDR3 DNA reads as TGTGCCAGCAGCAAAGACAGGCGTCTGAGCTACGAGCAGTACTTC. Its protein is CASSKDRRLSYEQYF.

V usage is TRBV28 and J usage is TRBJ1-2, with TRBD1 matching 10 bases. CDR3 size: 15 residues. Looked up from germline, CDR1 is MDHEN and CDR2 is SYDVKM. Trimming at V came to 6 bases and at J to 8 bases, leaving 12 bases not matched to a gene. The CDR3 region has the DNA TGTGCCAGCAGCCGACCGGGGACAGGGGAGGAGGGCTACACCTTC. Amino acids: CASSRPGTGEEGYTF.